One sample yielded the 5 T cell receptor beta chains listed below, sequenced in a study of T cell responses to AZD1222 COVID-19 vaccine. The assay was immunoSEQ multiplex PCR, and TCRdb's table has in-frame clones only and misses some. The sample lists roughly 120,000 clones; 90% to 95% were seen once. Sequencing was performed on peripheral blood, taken on day 0 of AZD1222 vaccination. Receptor source: an adult in good health.

The chain joins TRBV27 to TRBJ1-2; 7 nucleotides match TRBD1. The CDR3 is 13 residues long. The V and J ends lost 6 bases and 7 bases, in that order; junction bases with no gene match: 8. The germline gives CDR1 MNHEY, CDR2 SMNVEV (reference sequence). CDR3 residues: CASREGGAGGYTF. The CDR3 nucleotides are TGTGCCAGCAGGGAAGGGGGCGCGGGTGGCTACACCTTC.

This clone has just one count. The chain uses TRBV20-1 and TRBJ2-1; a possible D gene is TRBD2 (7 bases). Germline V gene data show CDR1 as DFQATT and CDR2 as SNEGSKA (reference sequence). Trimming shortened V by 6 bases and J by 14 bases, and 17 bases separated the two germline ends. The CDR3 is made up of 11 amino acids. DNA of the CDR3: TGCAGTGCAAGGGGGGGAGCCCGGGAGTTCTTC. It specifies CSARGGAREFF.

V is TRBV7-2 and J is TRBJ1-6, with D hard to call. The V end lost 6 bases, the J end lost 6 bases, and 12 bases lay between the germline ends. Germline CDR1 is SGHTA and CDR2 is FQGNSA. This CDR3 is built from 14 residues. CDR3 amino acids: CASSSDWLNSPLHF. As DNA, the CDR3 is TGTGCCAGCAGTTCCGACTGGCTTAATTCACCCCTCCACTTT.

The chain combines TRBV5-1 with TRBJ1-6; 11 nucleotides agree with TRBD1. The CDR3 runs to 15 residues. Losses at the gene ends were 0 bases for V and 9 bases for J; bases not matched to a gene: 2. CDR1 and CDR2 from the germline V gene are SGHRS and YFSETQ. The CDR3 here is CASSLEGTGGSPLHF. In nucleotides, the CDR3 is TGCGCCAGCAGCTTGGAGGGGACAGGGGGTTCACCCCTCCACTTT.

The V call is TRBV12-3 or TRBV12-4, the J call TRBJ2-7, with a possible D match to TRBD2 (6 bases). There are 13 residues in the CDR3. The ends were cut back, 7 bases at V and 3 bases at J, with 13 bases in the middle. The CDR3 DNA is TGTGCCAGCACCTCGGGCGGGGTCTACGAGCAGTACTTC. Its translation: CASTSGGVYEQYF.